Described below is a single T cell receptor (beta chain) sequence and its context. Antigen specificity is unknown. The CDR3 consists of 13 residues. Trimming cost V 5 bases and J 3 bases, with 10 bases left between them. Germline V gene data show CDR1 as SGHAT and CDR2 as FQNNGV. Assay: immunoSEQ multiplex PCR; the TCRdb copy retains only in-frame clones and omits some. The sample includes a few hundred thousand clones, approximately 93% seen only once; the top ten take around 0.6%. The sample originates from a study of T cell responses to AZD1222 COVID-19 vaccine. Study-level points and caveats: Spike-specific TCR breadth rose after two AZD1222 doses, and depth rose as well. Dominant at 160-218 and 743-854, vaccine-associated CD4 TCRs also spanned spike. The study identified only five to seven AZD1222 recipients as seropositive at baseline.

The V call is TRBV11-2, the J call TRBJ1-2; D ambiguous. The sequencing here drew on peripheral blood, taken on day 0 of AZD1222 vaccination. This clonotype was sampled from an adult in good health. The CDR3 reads CASSQGPDYGYTF. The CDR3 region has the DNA TGTGCCAGCAGCCAAGGCCCTGACTATGGCTACACCTTC.